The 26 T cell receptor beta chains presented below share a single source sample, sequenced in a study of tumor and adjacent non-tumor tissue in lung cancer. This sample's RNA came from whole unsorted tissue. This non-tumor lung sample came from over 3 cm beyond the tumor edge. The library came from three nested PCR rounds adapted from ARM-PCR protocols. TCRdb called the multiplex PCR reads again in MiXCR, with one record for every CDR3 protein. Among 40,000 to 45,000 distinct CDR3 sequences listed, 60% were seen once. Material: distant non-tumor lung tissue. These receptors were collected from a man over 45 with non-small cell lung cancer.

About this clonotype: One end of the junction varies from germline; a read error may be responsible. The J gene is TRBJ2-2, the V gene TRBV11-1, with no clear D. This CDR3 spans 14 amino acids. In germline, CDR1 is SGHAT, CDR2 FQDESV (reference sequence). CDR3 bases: TGTGGCAGCAGTGTTCAGGCTCGGCCCGGGGAGCTGTTTTTT. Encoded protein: CGSSVQARPGELFF.

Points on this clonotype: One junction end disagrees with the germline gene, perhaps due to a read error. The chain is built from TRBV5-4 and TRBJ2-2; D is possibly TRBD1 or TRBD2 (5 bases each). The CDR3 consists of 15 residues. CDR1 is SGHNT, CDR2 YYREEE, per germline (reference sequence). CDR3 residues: CASTSMDINTGELFF. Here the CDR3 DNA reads TGTGCCAGCACCTCTATGGACATAAACACCGGGGAGTTGTTTTTT.

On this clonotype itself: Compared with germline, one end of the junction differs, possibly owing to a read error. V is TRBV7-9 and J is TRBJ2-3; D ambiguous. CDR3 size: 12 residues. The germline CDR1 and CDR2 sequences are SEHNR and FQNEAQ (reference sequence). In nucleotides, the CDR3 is TGTGCCAACAGCTTAAGTGGCCGTACGCAGTATTTT. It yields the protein CANSLSGRTQYF.

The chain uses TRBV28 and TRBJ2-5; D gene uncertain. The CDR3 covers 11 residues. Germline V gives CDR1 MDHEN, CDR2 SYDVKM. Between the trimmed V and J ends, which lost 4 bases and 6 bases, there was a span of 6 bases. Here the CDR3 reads CASSSYKTQYF. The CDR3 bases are TGTGCCAGCAGTTCCTATAAGACCCAGTACTTC.

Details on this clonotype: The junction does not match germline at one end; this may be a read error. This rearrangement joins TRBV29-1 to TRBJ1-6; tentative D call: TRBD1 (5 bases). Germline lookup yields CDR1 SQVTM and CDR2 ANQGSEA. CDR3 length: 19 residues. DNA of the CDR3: TGCAGCATTGAAGTATCAGGGAGCAAATGCAAGAAGTTTTATTCACCCTTCCACTTT. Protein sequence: CSIEVSGSKCKKFYSPFHF.

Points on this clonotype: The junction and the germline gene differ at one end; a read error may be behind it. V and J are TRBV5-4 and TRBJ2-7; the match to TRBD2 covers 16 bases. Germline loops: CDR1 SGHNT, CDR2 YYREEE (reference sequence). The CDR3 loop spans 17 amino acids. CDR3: CASSLGGLAGGPYEQYF. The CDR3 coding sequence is TGTGCCAGCAGCTTGGGGGGACTAGCGGGGGGGCCCTACGAACAGTACTTC.

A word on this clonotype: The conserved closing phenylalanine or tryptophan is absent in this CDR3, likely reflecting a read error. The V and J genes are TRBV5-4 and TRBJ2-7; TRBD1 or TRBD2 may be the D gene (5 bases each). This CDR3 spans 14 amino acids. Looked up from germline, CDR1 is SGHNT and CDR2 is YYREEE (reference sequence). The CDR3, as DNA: TGTACCAGCAGCTCTGGGACGGTCGCGTACGACCAGTACTTA. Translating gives CTSSSGTVAYDQYL.

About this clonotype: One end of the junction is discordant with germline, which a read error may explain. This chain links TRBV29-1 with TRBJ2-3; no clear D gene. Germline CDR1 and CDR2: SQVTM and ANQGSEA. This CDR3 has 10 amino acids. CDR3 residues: CSVRQDTQYF. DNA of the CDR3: TGCAGCGTCCGACAAGATACGCAATATTTT.

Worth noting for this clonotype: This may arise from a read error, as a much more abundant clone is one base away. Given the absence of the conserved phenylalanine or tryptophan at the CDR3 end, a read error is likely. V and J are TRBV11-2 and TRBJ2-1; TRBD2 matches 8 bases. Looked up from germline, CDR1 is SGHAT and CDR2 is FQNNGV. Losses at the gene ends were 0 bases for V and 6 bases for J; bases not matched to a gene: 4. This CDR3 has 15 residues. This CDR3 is CASSLDRLASNEQFL. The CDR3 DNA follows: TGTGCCAGCAGCTTAGACAGACTAGCGAGCAATGAGCAGTTCCTC.

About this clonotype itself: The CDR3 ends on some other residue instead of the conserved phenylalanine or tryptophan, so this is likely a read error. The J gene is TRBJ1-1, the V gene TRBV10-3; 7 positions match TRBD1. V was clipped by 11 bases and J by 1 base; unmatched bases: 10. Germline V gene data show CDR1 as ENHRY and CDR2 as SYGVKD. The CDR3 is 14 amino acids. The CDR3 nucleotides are TGTGCCGTCGGTCGAGACAGGGAGAACACTGAAGCTTTCTAT. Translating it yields CAVGRDRENTEAFY.

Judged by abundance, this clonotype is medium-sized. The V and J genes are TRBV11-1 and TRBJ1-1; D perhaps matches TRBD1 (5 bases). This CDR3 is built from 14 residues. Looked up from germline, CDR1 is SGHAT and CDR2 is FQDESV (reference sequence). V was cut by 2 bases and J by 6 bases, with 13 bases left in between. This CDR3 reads CASSLYNRGPEAFF. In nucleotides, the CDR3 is TGTGCCAGCAGCTTATATAATCGGGGACCTGAAGCTTTCTTT.

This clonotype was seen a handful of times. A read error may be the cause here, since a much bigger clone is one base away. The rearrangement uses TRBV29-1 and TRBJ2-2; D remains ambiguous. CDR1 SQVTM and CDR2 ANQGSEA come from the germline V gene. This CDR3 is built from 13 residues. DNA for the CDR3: TGCAGCGTTCAGGATACGAACATCGGGGAGCTGTTTTTT. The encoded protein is CSVQDTNIGELFF.

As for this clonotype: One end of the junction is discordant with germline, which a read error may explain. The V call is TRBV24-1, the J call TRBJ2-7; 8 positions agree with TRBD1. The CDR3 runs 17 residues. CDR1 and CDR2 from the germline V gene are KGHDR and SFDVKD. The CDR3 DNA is TGTGCCACCAGTGACTCTCCCTCCGGGACAGGCGCCTACGAGCAGCATTTC. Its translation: CATSDSPSGTGAYEQHF.

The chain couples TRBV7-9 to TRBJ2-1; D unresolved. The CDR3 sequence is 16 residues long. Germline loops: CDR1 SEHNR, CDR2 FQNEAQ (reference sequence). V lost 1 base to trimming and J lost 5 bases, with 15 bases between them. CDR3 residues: CASSLVVAYTNNEQFF. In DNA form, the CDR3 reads TGTGCCAGCAGCTTAGTTGTAGCCTATACAAACAATGAGCAGTTCTTC.

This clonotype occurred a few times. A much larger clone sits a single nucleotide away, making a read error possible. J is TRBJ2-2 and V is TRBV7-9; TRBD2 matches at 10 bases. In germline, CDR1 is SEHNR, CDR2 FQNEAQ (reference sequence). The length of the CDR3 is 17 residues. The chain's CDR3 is CASSPMTSGSNTWELFF. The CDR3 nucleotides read TGTGCCAGCAGCCCAATGACTAGCGGGTCGAACACCTGGGAGCTGTTTTTT.

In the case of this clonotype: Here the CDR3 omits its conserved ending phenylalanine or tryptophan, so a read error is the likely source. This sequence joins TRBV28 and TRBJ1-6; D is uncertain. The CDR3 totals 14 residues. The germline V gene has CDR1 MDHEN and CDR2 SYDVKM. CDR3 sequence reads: CASSLGRGDSPLHS. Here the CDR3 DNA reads TGTGCCAGCTCATTAGGTCGGGGTGATTCGCCCCTCCACTCT.

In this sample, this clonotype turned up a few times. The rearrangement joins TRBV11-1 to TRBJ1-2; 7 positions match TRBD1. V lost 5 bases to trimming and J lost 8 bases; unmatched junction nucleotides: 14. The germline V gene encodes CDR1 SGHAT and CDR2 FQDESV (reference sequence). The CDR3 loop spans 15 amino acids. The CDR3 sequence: CASSVVGTAREGYTF. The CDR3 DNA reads TGTGCCAGCAGCGTCGTCGGGACAGCCCGGGAAGGCTACACCTTC.

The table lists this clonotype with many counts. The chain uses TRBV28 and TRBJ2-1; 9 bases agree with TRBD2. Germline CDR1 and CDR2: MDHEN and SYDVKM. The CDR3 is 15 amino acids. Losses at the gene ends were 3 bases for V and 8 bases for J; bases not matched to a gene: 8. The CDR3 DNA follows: TGTGCCAGCAGTTTGGTTAGCGGGAGTCGCGATGAGCAGTTCTTC. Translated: CASSLVSGSRDEQFF.

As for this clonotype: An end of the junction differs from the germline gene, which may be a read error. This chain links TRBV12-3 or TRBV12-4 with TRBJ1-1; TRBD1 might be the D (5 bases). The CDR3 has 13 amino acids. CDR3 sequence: CANSKTESTEAFF. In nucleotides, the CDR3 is TGTGCCAACAGTAAGACAGAGAGCACTGAAGCTTTCTTT.

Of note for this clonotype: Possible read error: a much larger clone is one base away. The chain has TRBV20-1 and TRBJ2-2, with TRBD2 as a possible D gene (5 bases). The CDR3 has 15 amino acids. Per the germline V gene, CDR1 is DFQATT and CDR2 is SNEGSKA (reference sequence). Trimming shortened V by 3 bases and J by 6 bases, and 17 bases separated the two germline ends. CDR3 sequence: CSARGLVGVPGELFF. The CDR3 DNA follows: TGCAGTGCTAGGGGTCTAGTGGGAGTCCCCGGGGAGCTGTTTTTT.

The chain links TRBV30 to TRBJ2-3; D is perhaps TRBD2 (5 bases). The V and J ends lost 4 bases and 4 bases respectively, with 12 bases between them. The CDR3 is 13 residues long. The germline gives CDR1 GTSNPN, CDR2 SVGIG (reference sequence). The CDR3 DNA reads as TGTGCCTGGAACCAAGCGGCCCCAGATACGCAGTATTTT. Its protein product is CAWNQAAPDTQYF.

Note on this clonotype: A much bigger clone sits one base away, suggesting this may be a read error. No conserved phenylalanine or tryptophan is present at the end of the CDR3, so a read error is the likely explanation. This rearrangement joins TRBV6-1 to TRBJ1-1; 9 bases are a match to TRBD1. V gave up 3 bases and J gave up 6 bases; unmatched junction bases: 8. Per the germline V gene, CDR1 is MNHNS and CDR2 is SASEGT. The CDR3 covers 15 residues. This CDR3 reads CASSDLQGASAEAFS. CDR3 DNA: TGTGCCAGCAGTGACTTACAGGGGGCATCGGCTGAAGCTTTCTCT.

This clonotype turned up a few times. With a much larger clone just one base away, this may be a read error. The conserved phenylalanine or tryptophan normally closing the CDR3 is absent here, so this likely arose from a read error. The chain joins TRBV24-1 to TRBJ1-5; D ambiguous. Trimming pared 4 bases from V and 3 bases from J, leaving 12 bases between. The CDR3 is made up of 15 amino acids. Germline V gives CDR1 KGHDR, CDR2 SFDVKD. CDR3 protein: CATSDPLRPNQPQHS. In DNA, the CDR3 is TGTGCCACCAGTGACCCTCTCCGTCCCAATCAGCCCCAGCATTCT.

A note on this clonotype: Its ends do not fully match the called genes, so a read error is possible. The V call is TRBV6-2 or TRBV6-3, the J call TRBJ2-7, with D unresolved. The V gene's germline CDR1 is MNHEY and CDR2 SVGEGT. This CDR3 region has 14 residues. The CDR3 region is CASRAEGSSYEQHF. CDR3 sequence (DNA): TGTGCCAGCAGGGCTGAAGGATCCTCCTACGAGCAGCACTTC.

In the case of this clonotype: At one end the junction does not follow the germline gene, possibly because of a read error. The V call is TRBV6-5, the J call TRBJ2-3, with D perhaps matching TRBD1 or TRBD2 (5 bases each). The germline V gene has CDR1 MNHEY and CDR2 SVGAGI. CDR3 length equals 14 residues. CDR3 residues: CASSYYWGNDMQYF. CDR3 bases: TGTGCCAGCAGTTACTACTGGGGGAATGATATGCAGTATTTT.

The CDR3 sequence: CAICGLTGGQNTQYF. In DNA, the CDR3 is TGTGCCATCTGTGGTTTGACAGGAGGGCAAAATACGCAGTATTTT. The rearrangement joins TRBV10-3 to TRBJ2-3; perhaps D is TRBD1 or TRBD2 (6 bases each). Trimming stripped 8 bases from V and 7 bases from J, with 22 bases between. Per germline, CDR1 ENHRY and CDR2 SYGVKD. The CDR3 extends over 15 amino acids.